This T cell receptor beta chain was sequenced for a study of post-analysis software for immune sequencing data. Turning to the study itself: Included courses were relapsing-remitting and secondary progressive multiple sclerosis; progressive-relapsing multiple sclerosis was also included.

Study findings and constraints: Those samples that were prepared in the same batch co-clustered strongly by F measure. TRBV5-6, TRBV5-1 and TRBV20-1 belonged to a set of roughly 5 TRBV segments that were more frequent in patients than controls. Relative to controls, patients with multiple sclerosis showed significantly lower normalized Chao1 diversity.

Concerning this clonotype itself: No antigen is known for it.

Germline V gene data show CDR1 as LGHDT and CDR2 as YNNKEL (reference sequence). There are 15 residues in the CDR3. Trimming cost V 0 bases and J 6 bases; bases outside gene matches: 6. cDNA libraries for TCR beta contained unique molecular identifiers. From 1 to 10 million T cells, hundreds of thousands of cDNA molecules were obtained. From the PCR reads, TCRdb called clonotypes with MiXCR, one entry per CDR3 protein. The sample has some 690,000 distinct CDR3 sequences; about 60% are singletons. This TCR was sampled from a girl aged 2 to 9 with multiple sclerosis. The chain combines TRBV3-1 with TRBJ2-5, with 8 bases fitting TRBD2. Sequencing was carried out using blood. Here the CDR3 reads CASSQELADKKTQYF. As DNA, the CDR3 is TGTGCCAGCAGCCAAGAACTAGCGGACAAAAAGACCCAGTACTTC.